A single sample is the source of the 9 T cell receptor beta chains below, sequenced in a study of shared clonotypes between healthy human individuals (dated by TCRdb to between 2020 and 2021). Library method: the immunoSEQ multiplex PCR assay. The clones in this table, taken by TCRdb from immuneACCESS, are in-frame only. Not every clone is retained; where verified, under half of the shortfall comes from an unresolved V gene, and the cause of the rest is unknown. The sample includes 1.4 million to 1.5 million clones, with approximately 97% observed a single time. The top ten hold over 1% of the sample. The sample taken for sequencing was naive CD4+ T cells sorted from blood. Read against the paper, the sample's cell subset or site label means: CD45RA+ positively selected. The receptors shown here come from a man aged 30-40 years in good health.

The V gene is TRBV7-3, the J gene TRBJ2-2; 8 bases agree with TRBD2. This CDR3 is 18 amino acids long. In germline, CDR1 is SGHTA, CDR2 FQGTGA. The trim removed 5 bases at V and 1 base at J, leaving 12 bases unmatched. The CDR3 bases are TGTGCCAGCAGCCCGTTCGCCCTAGCGGGCCAGAACACCGGGGAGCTGTTTTTT. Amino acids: CASSPFALAGQNTGELFF.

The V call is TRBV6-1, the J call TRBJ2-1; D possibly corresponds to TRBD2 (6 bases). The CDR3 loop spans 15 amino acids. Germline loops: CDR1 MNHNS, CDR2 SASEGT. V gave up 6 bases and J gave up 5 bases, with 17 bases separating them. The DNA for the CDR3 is TGTGCCAGCAGGTACGGGGTAGCGGTGAACAATGAGCAGTTCTTC. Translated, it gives CASRYGVAVNNEQFF.

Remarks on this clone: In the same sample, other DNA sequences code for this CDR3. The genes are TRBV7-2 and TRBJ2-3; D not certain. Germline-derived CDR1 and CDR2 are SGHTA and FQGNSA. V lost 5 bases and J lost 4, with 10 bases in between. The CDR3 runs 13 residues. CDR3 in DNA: TGTGCCAGCAGCCCTAACCGCGCAGATACGCAGTATTTT. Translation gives CASSPNRADTQYF.

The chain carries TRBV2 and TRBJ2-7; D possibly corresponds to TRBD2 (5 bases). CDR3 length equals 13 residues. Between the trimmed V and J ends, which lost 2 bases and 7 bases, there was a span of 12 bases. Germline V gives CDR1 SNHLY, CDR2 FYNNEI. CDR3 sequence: CASSERTPVEQYF. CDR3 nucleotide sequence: TGTGCCAGCAGTGAAAGGACTCCGGTGGAGCAGTACTTC.

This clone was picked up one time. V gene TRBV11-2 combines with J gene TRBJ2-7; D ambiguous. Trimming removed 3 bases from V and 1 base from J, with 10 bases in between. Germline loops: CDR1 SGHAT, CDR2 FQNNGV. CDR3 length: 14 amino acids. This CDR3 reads CASSFTTPSYEQYF. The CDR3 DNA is TGTGCCAGCAGCTTCACGACTCCTTCCTACGAGCAGTACTTC.

The CDR3 protein is CASSSAGLGNTEAFF. The DNA of the CDR3 is TGTGCCAGCAGCTCCGCGGGGCTGGGGAACACTGAAGCTTTCTTT. J is TRBJ1-1 and V is TRBV5-4, with D tentatively TRBD1 (5 bases). CDR1 SGHNT and CDR2 YYREEE come from the germline V gene (reference sequence). V was shortened by 3 bases and J by 1 base, with 13 bases between the two germline ends. The CDR3 length is 15 residues.

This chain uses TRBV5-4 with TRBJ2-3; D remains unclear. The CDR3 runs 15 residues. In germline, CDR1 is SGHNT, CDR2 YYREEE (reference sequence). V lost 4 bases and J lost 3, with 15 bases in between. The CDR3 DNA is TGTGCCAGCAGCCCCGAGCGTAGTGGGACAGATACGCAGTATTTT. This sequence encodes CASSPERSGTDTQYF.

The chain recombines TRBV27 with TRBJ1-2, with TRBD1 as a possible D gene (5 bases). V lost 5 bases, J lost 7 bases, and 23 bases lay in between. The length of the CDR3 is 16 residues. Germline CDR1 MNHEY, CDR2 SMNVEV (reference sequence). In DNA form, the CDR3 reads TGTGCCAGCAGTCCGCGCGGGGCTATAAATCGATTTGGCTACACCTTC. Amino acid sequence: CASSPRGAINRFGYTF.

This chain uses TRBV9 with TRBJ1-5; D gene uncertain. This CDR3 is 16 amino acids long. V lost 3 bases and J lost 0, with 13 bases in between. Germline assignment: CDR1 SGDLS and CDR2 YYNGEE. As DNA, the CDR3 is TGTGCCAGCAGCGCCCCGCTGGAAGATAGCAATCAGCCCCAGCATTTT. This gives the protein CASSAPLEDSNQPQHF.